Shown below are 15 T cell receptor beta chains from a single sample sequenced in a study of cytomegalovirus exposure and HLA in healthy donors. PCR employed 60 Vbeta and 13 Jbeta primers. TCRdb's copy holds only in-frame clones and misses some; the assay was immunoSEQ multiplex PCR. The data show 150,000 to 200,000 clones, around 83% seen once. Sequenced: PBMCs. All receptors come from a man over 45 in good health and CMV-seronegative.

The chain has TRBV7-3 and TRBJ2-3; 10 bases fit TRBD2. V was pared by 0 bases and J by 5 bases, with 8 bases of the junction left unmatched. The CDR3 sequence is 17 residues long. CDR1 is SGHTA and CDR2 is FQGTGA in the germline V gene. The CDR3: CASSLTRLAGEKDTQYF. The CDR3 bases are TGTGCCAGCAGCTTAACGCGGCTAGCGGGAGAAAAAGATACGCAGTATTTT.

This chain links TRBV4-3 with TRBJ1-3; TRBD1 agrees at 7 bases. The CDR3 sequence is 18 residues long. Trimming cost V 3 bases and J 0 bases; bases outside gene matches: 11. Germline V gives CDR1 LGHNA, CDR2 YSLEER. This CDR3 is CASSQAAQGTHSGNTIYF. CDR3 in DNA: TGCGCCAGCAGCCAGGCAGCACAGGGGACCCACTCTGGAAACACCATATATTTT.

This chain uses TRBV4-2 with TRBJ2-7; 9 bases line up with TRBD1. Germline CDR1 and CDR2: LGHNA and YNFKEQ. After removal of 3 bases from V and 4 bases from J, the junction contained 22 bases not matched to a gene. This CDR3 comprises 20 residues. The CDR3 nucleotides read TGTGCCAGCAGCCACCTGGGGGGAGCACGGTGGGGACAGGGTTCGTACGAGCAGTACTTC. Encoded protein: CASSHLGGARWGQGSYEQYF.

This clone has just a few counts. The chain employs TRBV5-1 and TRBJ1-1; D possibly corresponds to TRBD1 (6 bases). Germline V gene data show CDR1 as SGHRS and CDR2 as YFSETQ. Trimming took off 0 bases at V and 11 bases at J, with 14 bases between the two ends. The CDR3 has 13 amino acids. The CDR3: CASSLDGGADAFF. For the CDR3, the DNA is TGCGCCAGCAGCTTGGATGGGGGGGCGGACGCTTTCTTT.

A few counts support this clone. The CDR3 region is CASSQERQGREKLFF. CDR3 sequence (DNA): TGTGCCAGCAGCCAAGAACGACAGGGAAGGGAAAAACTGTTTTTT. The J gene is TRBJ1-4, the V gene TRBV4-2, with 7 bases aligning to TRBD1. Germline V gives CDR1 LGHNA, CDR2 YNFKEQ. This CDR3 has 15 amino acids. The trim removed 0 bases at V and 8 bases at J, leaving 6 bases unmatched.

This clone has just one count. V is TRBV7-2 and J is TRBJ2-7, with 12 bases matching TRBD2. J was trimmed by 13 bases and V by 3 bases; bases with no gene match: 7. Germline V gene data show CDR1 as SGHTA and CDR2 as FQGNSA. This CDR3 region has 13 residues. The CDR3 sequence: CASSFPSGRVIYF. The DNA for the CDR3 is TGTGCCAGCAGCTTCCCTAGCGGGAGGGTCATATACTTC.

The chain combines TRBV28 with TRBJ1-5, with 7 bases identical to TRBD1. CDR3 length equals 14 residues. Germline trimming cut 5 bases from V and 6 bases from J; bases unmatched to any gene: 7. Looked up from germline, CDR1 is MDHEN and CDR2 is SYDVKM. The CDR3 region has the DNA TGTGCCAGCAGTAAATCAGGGGGAAGTCAGCCCCAGCATTTT. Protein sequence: CASSKSGGSQPQHF.

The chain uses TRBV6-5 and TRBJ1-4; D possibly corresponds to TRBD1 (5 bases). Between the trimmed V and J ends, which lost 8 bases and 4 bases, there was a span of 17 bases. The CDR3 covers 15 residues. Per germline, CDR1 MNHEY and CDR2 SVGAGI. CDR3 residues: CASPREGRHNEKLFF. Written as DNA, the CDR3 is TGTGCCAGCCCCCGGGAGGGACGACATAATGAAAAACTGTTTTTT.

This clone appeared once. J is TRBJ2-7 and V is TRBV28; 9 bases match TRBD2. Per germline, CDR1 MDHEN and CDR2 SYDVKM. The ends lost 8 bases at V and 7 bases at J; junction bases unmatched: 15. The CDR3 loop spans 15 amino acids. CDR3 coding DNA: TGTGCCAGCGGGGGGGGAACTAGCGGGCAGAAGGAGCAGTACTTC. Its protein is CASGGGTSGQKEQYF.

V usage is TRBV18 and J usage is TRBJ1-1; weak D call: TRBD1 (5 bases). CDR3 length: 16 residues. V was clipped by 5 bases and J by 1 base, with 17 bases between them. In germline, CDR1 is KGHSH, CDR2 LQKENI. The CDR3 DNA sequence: TGTGCCAGCTCATCAGCTTTGGGACTGAAGAACACTGAAGCTTTCTTT. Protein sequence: CASSSALGLKNTEAFF.

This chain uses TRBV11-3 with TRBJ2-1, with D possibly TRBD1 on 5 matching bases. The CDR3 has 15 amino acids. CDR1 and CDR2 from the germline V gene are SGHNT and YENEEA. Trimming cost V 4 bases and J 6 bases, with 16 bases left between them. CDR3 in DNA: TGTGCCAGCAGCTCCACCCTGGGGCGGACCAATGAGCAGTTCTTC. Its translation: CASSSTLGRTNEQFF.

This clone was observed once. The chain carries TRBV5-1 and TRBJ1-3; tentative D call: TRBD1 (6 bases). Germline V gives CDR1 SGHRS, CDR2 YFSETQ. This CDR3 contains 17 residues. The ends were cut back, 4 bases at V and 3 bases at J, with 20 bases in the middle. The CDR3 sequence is CASSGGGATGIGNTIYF. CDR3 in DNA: TGCGCCAGCAGCGGGGGGGGAGCTACAGGGATTGGAAACACCATATATTTT.

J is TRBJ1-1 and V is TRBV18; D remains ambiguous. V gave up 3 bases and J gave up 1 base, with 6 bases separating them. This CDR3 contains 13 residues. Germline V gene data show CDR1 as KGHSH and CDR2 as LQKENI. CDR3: CASSPTQNTEAFF. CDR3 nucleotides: TGTGCCAGCTCACCCACACAGAACACTGAAGCTTTCTTT.

CDR3 loop: CASSIFPGLATDTQYF. For the CDR3, the DNA is TGTGCCAGTAGTATCTTTCCGGGACTAGCCACAGATACGCAGTATTTT. The chain uses TRBV19 and TRBJ2-3, with 9 bases aligning to TRBD2. The CDR3 consists of 16 residues. After removal of 3 bases from V and 2 bases from J, the junction contained 6 bases not matched to a gene. Germline-derived CDR1 and CDR2 are LNHDA and SQIVND (reference sequence). The whole variable domain, filled in from reference TRBV19 and TRBJ2-3, reads DGGITQSPKYLFRKEGQNVTLSCEQNLNHDAMYWYRQDPGQGLRLIYYSQIVNDFQKGDIAEGYSVSREKKESFPLTVTSAQKNPTAFYLCASSIFPGLATDTQYFGPGTRLTVL.

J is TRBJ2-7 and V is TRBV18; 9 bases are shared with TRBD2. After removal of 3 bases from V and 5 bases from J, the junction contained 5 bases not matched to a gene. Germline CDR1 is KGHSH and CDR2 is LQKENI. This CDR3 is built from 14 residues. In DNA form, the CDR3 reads TGTGCCAGCTCACCGGGACTAGCTATCGACGAGCAGTACTTC. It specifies CASSPGLAIDEQYF.